This T cell receptor beta chain was profiled in a study of Graves' ophthalmopathy and Graves' hyperthyroidism. Study results and caveats: A majority of expanded thyroid clonotypes exceeding 0.001 frequency were likewise present in blood.

CDR3 regions of TCR beta were amplified from RNA transcripts. Amplification began with first-round RT-PCR using HTBI primers, then second-round multiplex PCR was performed. In TCRdb, the multiplex PCR reads were re-called with MiXCR into one record per CDR3 protein. The table has approximately 500,000 distinct CDR3 sequences, approximately 15% seen once; the top ten hold over 8%. Many counts were recorded for this clonotype. What it binds is unknown. In this cohort, patients with other autoimmune diseases, uncontrolled infections, pregnancy or lactation were excluded. The diagnosis combined clinical symptoms, thyroxine, TRAb, thyroid ultrasound and orbital computed tomography scans. V was shortened by 3 bases and J by 7 bases, with 18 bases between the two germline ends. CDR3 length: 15 residues.

Material: blood. This TCR derives from a woman in her 30s with Graves' ophthalmopathy. The J gene is TRBJ1-1, the V gene TRBV12-3 or TRBV12-4, with D tentatively TRBD1 (5 bases). The CDR3 reads CASSLRAPGAVEAFF. The CDR3 DNA is TGTGCCAGCAGTTTGAGGGCTCCCGGGGCTGTTGAAGCTTTCTTT.